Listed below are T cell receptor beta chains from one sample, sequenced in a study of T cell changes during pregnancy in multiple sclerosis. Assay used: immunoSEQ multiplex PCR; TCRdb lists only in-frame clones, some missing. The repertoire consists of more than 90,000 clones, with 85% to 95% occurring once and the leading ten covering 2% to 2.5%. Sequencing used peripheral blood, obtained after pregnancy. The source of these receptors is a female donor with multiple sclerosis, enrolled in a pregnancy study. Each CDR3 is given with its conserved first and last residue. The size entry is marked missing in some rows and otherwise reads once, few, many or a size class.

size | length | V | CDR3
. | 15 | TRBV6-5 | CASRPMTVDTGELFF
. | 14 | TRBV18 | CASSPTDRGYEQYF
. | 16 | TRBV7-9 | CASSPGEGSSYNEQFF
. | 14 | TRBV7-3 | CASSKSGLNTEAFF
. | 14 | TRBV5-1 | CASSSGTLRETQYF
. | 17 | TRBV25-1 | CASSEADYRGPNEKLFF
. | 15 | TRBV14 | CASSQGGGQSYGYTF
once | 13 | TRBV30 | CAWSAGALYGYTF
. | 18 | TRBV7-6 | CASSPLPIAGGSYNEQFF
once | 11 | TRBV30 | CASDRQPKAFF
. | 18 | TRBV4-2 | CASSQPGGGVGGNQPQHF
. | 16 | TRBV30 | CAWRRPGTSGLGEQFF
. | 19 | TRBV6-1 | CASSEARGRGVGYLYEQYF
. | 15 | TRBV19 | CASSKRFISNQPQHF
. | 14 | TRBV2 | CASSEGGYTGELFF
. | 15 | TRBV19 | CASSPWGEAKNIQYF
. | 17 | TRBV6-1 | CASSEAVPGQGKEKLFF
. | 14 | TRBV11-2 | CASSGGPGTGELFF
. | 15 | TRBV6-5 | CASSLRDRPNEKLFF
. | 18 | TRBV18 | CASSPSTGQVSGANVLTF
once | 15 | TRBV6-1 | CASSSGQNSNQPQHF
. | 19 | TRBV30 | CAWGGVQGANTVANYGYTF
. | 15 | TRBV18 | CASSPLKGSNTEAFF
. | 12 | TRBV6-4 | CASSDNGETQYF
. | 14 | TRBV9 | CASSVASGGETQYF
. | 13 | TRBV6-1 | CASSGGENYGYTF
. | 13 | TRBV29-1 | CSVAGDRGYEQYF
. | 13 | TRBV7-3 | CASSSAPDQPQHF
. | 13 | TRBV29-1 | CSVGSLGGYGYTF
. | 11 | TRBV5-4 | CASSLQETQYF
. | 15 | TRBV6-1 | CASSDGDRGDYEQYF
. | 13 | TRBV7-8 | CASSWGRAYEQYF
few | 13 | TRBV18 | CASSGGQNTEAFF
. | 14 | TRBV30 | CAWTRDRRSGEQYF
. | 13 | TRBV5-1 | CASSLYGTDTQYF
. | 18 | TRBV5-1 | CASSFSWIRREATDTQYF
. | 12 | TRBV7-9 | CASSRGGAEAFF
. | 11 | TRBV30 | CAWSTGYEQYF
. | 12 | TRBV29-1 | CSVVVVNYGYTF
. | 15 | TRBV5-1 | CASSLFQSRRETQYF
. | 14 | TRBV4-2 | CASSQLGQVRGYTF
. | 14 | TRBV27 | CASSPTALHYGYTF
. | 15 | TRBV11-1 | CASSPGTSGYNEQFF
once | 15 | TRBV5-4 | CASSPTGDGTDTQYF
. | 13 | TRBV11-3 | CASSRGSTGELFF
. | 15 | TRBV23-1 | CASSREIGDCQPQHF
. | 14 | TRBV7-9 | CASSLDTLNTEAFF
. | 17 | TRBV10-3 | CAISESELAGDSDEQFF
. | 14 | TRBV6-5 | CASSYGRTYNEQFF
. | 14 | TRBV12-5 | CASGLRGNKDEQFF
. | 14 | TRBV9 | CASSGTGAGETQYF
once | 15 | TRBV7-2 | CASSLVGGSPGELFF